The rows below give T cell receptor beta chains drawn from one sample of a study of blood T cell repertoires in COVID-19. The table came from immunoSEQ multiplex PCR; TCRdb's copy has only in-frame clones and leaves some out. This sample carries 100,000 to 150,000 clones, 85% to 90% of them seen once, and the ten largest clones take around 2.1%. Sequencing was carried out using peripheral blood. The receptor set was obtained from a man between 65 and 80 years old with active COVID-19. Both conserved end residues are part of each CDR3. D genes are given only for firm matches. Not all rows give a size; the values are once, few, many and, for expanded clones, a class.

V gene,D gene,clone size,J gene,CDR3 protein,CDR3 DNA
TRBV19,TRBD1,-,TRBJ1-5,CASSKGASGARQPQHF,TGTGCCAGTTCAAAGGGGGCATCCGGGGCACGCCAGCCCCAGCATTTT
TRBV5-4,TRBD2,-,TRBJ2-3,CASSPRTSGRDTQYF,TGTGCCAGCAGCCCCCGGACTAGCGGGAGGGATACGCAGTATTTT
TRBV28,TRBD2,once,TRBJ2-1,CASSLRTSGRDEQFF,TGTGCCAGCAGTTTACGGACTAGCGGGAGGGATGAGCAGTTCTTC
TRBV19,-,-,TRBJ1-2,CASSIDGNPDYGYTF,TGTGCCAGTAGTATAGACGGTAATCCGGACTATGGCTACACCTTC
TRBV3-1/TRBV3-2,TRBD2,-,TRBJ2-3,CASSPGAAGGTDTQYF,TGTGCCAGCAGCCCTGGGGCAGCGGGAGGCACAGATACGCAGTATTTT
TRBV5-4,TRBD1,few,TRBJ2-2,CASSLAGTGGSGELFF,TGTGCCAGCAGCTTAGCCGGGACAGGGGGCTCCGGGGAGCTGTTTTTT
TRBV18,TRBD1,-,TRBJ2-3,CASSPRQGERSDTQYF,TGTGCCAGCTCACCTAGACAGGGGGAACGATCAGATACGCAGTATTTT
TRBV7-3,-,-,TRBJ1-5,CASSSIGYGRGKVNQPQHF,TGTGCCAGCAGCTCCATAGGCTACGGGAGGGGGAAGGTAAATCAGCCCCAGCATTTT
TRBV7-2,-,-,TRBJ2-7,CASSTLAAPYEQYF,TGTGCCAGCAGCACCTTAGCGGCCCCCTACGAGCAGTACTTC
TRBV28,-,-,TRBJ1-4,CASSLFAGLNEKLFF,TGTGCCAGCAGTTTGTTTGCAGGGCTTAATGAAAAACTGTTTTTT
TRBV30,TRBD1,-,TRBJ1-1,CAWSGQVNTEAFF,TGTGCCTGGAGCGGACAGGTGAACACTGAAGCTTTCTTT
TRBV5-1,-,-,TRBJ2-3,CASSLAVGTQYF,TGCGCCAGCAGCTTGGCCGTCGGTACGCAGTATTTT